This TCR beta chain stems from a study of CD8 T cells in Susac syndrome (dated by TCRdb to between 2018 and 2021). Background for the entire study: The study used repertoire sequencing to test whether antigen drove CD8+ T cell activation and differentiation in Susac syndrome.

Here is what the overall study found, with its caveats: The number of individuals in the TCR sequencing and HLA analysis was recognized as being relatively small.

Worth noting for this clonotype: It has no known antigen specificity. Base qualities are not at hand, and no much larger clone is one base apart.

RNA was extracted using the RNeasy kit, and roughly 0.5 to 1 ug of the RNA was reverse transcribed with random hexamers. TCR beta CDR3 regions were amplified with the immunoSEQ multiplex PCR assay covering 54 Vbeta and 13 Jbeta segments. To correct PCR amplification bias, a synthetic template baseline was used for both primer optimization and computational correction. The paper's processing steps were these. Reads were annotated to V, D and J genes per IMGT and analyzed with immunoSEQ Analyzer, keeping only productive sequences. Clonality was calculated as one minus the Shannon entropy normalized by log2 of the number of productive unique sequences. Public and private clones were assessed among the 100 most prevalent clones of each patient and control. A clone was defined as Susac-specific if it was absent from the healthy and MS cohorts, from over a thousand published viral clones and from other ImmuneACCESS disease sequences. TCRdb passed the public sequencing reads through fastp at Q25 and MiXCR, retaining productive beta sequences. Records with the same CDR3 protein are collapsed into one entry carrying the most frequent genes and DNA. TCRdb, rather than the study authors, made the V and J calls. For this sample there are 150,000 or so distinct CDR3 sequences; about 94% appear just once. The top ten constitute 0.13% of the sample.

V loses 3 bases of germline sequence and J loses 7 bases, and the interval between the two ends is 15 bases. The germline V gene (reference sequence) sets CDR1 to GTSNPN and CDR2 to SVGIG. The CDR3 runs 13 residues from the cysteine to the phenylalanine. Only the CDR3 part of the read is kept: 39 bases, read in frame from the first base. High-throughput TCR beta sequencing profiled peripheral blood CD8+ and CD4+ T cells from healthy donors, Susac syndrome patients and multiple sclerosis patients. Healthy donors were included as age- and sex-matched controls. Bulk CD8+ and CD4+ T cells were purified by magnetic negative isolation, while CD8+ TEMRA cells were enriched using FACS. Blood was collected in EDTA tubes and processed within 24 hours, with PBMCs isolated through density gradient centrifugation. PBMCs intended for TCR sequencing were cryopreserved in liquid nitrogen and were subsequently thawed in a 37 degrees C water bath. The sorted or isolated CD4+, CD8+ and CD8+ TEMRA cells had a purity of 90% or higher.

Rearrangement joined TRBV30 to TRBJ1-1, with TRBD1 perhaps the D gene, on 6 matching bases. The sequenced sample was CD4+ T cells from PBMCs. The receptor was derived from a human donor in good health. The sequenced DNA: TGTGCCTGGAGAGGACAGCCCGAACTTGAAGCTTTCTTT. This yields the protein CAWRGQPELEAFF.